These 9 T cell receptor beta chains were all obtained from the same sample, sequenced in a study of Ad26.COV2.S vaccination and SARS-CoV-2 variants (dated by TCRdb to the early 2020s). Read against the paper, the sample's treatment or condition label means: approximately 18 received Ad26.COV2.S at low or high dose, single or two shots; 5 received placebo; per-sample allocation not given. Repertoires of vaccine and placebo recipients were sequenced from samples taken on day 63 after the first injection. Libraries were prepared through the immunoSEQ multiplex PCR assay. Held by TCRdb, this immuneACCESS table contains in-frame sequences only and omits some clones. Under half of the omission traces to an unresolved V gene where checked; the cause of the rest is unknown. Present in this sample are over 400,000 clones, approximately 92% of which were seen just once. The ten largest make up approximately 2.5% of the sample.

Source: peripheral blood, taken in a trial of Ad26.COV2.S vaccine versus placebo. These receptors were taken from a person aged 18-60 years who received the Ad26.COV2.S COVID-19 vaccine or a placebo.

This sequence joins TRBV7-9 and TRBJ2-5; no reliable D call. With 6 bases removed from V and 2 bases from J, the gap between germline ends came to 13 bases. Per germline, CDR1 SEHNR and CDR2 FQNEAQ (reference sequence). The CDR3 totals 14 residues. CDR3 in amino acids: CASRQGPGQETQYF. The CDR3 DNA reads as TGTGCCAGCAGACAAGGACCAGGACAAGAGACCCAGTACTTC.

The chain uses TRBV9 and TRBJ2-2; TRBD2 aligns across 9 bases. Germline assignment: CDR1 SGDLS and CDR2 YYNGEE. Trimming took 4 bases from V and 4 from J; bases not matched to a gene: 5. CDR3 length: 15 residues. DNA of the CDR3: TGTGCCAGCAGCACAATAGCGGGGGTCACCGGGGAGCTGTTTTTT. Amino acids: CASSTIAGVTGELFF.

The chain has TRBV19 and TRBJ1-6; D remains ambiguous. Germline V gene lookup returns CDR1 LNHDA and CDR2 SQIVND (reference sequence). The CDR3 is 15 residues long. V lost 6 bases to trimming and J lost 4 bases, with 13 bases between them. The CDR3: CASSNRGIYNSPLHF. The CDR3 nucleotides read TGTGCCAGTAGCAACAGAGGAATATATAATTCACCCCTCCACTTT.

The chain employs TRBV11-3 and TRBJ2-3, with a weak D call TRBD1 (5 bases). The CDR3 is made up of 16 amino acids. Germline CDR1 reads SGHNT; CDR2 reads YENEEA. Trimming left V 5 bases short and J 2 bases short, with 17 bases between. CDR3 region: CASSPNTGFLTDTQYF. CDR3 in DNA: TGTGCCAGCAGCCCAAACACAGGATTTCTCACAGATACGCAGTATTTT.

The chain links TRBV28 to TRBJ1-2; weak D call: TRBD1 (5 bases). Trimming took 5 bases from V and 6 from J, leaving 19 bases between them. Germline V lookup: CDR1 MDHEN, CDR2 SYDVKM. The CDR3 is 15 residues long. The CDR3 DNA reads as TGTGCCAGCAGTACCCCGGTTTGGGACTCACATGGCTACACCTTC. Amino acids: CASSTPVWDSHGYTF.

The gene calls are TRBV4-3 and TRBJ1-5; no clear D. This CDR3 is built from 14 residues. Germline assignment: CDR1 LGHNA and CDR2 YSLEER. The V and J ends lost 1 base and 6 bases respectively, with 10 bases between them. The CDR3 loop is CASSQVPMGQPQHF. The CDR3, as DNA: TGCGCCAGCAGCCAAGTCCCTATGGGTCAGCCCCAGCATTTT.

This sequence joins TRBV15 and TRBJ1-4; D may be TRBD1 (6 bases). V shed 3 bases and J shed 10 bases, with 12 bases lying between them. Germline CDR1 is LNHNV and CDR2 is YYDKDF (reference sequence). The CDR3 spans 13 residues. In DNA form, the CDR3 reads TGTGCCACCAGCAGGGACAGCCGGCGAAAACTGTTTTTT. Residues: CATSRDSRRKLFF.

The chain is built from TRBV9 and TRBJ2-3, with TRBD1 matching 12 bases. Per germline, CDR1 SGDLS and CDR2 YYNGEE. J was trimmed by 6 bases and V by 4 bases; bases with no gene match: 6. The CDR3 loop spans 15 amino acids. CDR3 in amino acids: CASSRDRGQWDTQYF. In nucleotides, the CDR3 is TGTGCCAGCAGCAGGGACAGGGGGCAATGGGATACGCAGTATTTT.

With regard to this clone: One end of the junction fails to match germline, which may point to a read error. This chain joins TRBV5-4 and TRBJ2-7, with D possibly called TRBD1 or TRBD2 (5 bases each). The length of the CDR3 is 15 residues. Germline V gene data show CDR1 as SGHNT and CDR2 as YYREEE (reference sequence). The CDR3 DNA follows: TGTGCCAGCAGGTTGGGACCTCTGGCCAACGGGGAGCAGTACTTC. Its translation is CASRLGPLANGEQYF.